The sequence of this T cell receptor (beta chain) was determined in a study of blood T cell repertoires in COVID-19. Turning to the study itself: PBMCs, B-cell-depleted T cells, or T cells were the source of the cDNA or gDNA that made up the material.

Assay: immunoSEQ multiplex PCR; the TCRdb copy retains only in-frame clones and omits some. Of about 34,000 clones in the sample, more than 75% were seen once. The germline gives CDR1 SNHLY, CDR2 FYNNEI. V lost 7 bases and J 8 bases, leaving 12 bases between the germline ends. This CDR3 spans 12 amino acids. The rearrangement joins TRBV2 to TRBJ2-1; no reliable D call. Material for sequencing was peripheral blood. The receptor's source is a man older than 75 with acute or convalescent COVID-19. CDR3: CASIASIDEQFF. The CDR3, as DNA: TGTGCCAGCATCGCCAGTATCGATGAGCAGTTCTTC.